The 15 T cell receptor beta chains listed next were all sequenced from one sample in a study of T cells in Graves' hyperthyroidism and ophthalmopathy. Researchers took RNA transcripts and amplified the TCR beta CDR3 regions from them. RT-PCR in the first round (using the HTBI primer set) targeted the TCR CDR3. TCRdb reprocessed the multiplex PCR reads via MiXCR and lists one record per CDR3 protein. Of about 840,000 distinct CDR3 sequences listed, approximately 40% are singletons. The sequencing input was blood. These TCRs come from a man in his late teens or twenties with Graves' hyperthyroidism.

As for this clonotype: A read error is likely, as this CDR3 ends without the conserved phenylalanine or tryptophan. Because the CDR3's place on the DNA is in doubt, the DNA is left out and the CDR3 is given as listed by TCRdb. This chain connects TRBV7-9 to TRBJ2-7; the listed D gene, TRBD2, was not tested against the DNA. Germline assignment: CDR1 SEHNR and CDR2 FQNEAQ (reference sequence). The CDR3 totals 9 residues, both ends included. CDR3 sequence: CASSPGLAG.

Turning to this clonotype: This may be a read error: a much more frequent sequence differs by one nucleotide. In nucleotides, the CDR3 is TGTGCCAGCAGCCGAGGAAGGGGGGCCGTGGGAGAGACCCAGTACTTC. As protein: CASSRGRGAVGETQYF. The genes are TRBV5-6 and TRBJ2-5; either TRBD1 or TRBD2 may fit D (6 bases each). Germline CDR1 reads SGHDT; CDR2 reads YYEEEE. V was shortened by 4 bases and J by 4 bases, with 20 bases between the two germline ends. The CDR3 is made up of 16 amino acids.

CDR3 bases: TGCAGTGCTAGAGCCCGTGCGGGAGAGACCCAGTACTTC. Translation: CSARARAGETQYF. The genes are TRBV20-1 and TRBJ2-5; possible D gene TRBD2, 5 bases. Per the germline V gene, CDR1 is DFQATT and CDR2 is SNEGSKA (reference sequence). This CDR3 has 13 residues. V was trimmed by 1 base and J by 4 bases, leaving 10 bases between them.

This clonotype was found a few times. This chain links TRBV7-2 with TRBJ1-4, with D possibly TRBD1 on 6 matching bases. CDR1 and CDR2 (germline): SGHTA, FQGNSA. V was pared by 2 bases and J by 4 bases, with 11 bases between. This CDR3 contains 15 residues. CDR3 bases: TGTGCCAGCAGCTTACAGGGGACCCTTAATGAAAAACTGTTTTTT. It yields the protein CASSLQGTLNEKLFF.

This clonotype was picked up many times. The CDR3 region has the DNA TGTGCCATCAATATGGGACAGGGGGGTATAACTTATGGCTACACCTTC. Translation: CAINMGQGGITYGYTF. This rearrangement joins TRBV10-3 to TRBJ1-2, with 11 bases identical to TRBD1. CDR1 and CDR2 from the germline V gene are ENHRY and SYGVKD. Trimming removed 7 bases from V and 5 bases from J; junction bases left unmatched: 12. The CDR3 contains 16 residues.

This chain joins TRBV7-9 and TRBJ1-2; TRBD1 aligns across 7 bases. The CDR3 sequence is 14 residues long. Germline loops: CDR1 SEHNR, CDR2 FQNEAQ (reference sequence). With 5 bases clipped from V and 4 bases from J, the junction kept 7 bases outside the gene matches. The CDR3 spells CASSQQGDSYGYTF. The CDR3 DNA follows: TGTGCCAGCAGCCAGCAGGGGGATAGCTATGGCTACACCTTC.

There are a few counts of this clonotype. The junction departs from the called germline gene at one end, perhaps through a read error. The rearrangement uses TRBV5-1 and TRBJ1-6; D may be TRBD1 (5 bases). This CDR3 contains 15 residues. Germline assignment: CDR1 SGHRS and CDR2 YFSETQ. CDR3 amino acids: CASSQESWDGSPLHF. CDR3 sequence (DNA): TGTGCCAGCAGCCAAGAATCCTGGGACGGTTCACCCCTCCACTTT.

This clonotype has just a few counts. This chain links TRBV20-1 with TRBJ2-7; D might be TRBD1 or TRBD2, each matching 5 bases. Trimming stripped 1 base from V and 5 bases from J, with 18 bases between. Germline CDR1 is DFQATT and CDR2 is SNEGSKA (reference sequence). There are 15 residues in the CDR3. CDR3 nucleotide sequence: TGCAGTGCTAGAGGGGGGTTAGTTATAGTCCACGAGCAGTACTTC. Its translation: CSARGGLVIVHEQYF.

The CDR3 DNA reads TGTGCCAGCAGCGTAGCCGACAGATCCACCATATATTTT. Its protein is CASSVADRSTIYF. The rearrangement joins TRBV9 to TRBJ1-3; a possible D gene is TRBD1 (5 bases). Germline V gene sequence: CDR1 SGDLS, CDR2 YYNGEE. The CDR3 runs 13 residues. Trimming took off 0 bases at V and 9 bases at J, with 10 bases between the two ends.

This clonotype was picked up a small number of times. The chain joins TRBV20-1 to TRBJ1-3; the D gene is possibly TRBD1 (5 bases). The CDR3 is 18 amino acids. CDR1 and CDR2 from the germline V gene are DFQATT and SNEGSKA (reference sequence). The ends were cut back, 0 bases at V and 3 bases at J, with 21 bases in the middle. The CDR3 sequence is CSARDRGGLRPNGNTIYF. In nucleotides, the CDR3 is TGCAGTGCTAGAGATAGGGGAGGGCTGAGGCCGAATGGAAACACCATATATTTT.

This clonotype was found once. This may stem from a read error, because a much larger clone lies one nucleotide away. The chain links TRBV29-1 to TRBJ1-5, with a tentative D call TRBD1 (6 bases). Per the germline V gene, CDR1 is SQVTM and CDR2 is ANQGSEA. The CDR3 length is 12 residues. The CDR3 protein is CSVSGADQHQHF. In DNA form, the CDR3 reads TGCAGCGTCTCAGGGGCCGATCAGCACCAGCATTTT.

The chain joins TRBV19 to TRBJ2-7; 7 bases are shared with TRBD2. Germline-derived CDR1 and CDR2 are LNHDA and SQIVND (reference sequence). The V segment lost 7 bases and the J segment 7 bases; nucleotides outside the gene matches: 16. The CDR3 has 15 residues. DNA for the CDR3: TGTGCCAGTAACCCTACTAGCGACTACATAGGGGAGCAGTACTTC. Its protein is CASNPTSDYIGEQYF.

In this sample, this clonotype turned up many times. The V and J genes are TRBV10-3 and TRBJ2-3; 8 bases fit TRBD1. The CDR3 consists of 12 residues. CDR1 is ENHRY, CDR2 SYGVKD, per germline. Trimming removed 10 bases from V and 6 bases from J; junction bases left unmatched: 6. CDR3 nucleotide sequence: TGTGCCACTGGACAGGGAGATGATACGCAGTATTTT. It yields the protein CATGQGDDTQYF.

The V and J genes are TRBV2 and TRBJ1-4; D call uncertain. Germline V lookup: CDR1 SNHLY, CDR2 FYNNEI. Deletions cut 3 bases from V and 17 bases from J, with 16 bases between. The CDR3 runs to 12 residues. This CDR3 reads CASSDDAGGCFF. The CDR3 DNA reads TGTGCCAGCAGTGATGATGCGGGAGGCTGTTTTTTT. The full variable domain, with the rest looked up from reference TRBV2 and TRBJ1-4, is EPEVTQTPSHQVTQMGQEVILRCVPISNHLYFYWYRQILGQKVEFLVSFYNNEISEKSEIFDDQFSVERPDGSNFTLKIRSTKLEDSAMYFCASSDDAGGCFFGSGTQLSVL.

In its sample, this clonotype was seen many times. The CDR3: CATSTSNQPQHF. The CDR3 nucleotides read TGTGCCACCAGCACCAGCAATCAGCCCCAGCATTTT. This chain connects TRBV15 to TRBJ1-5; D not resolved. CDR1 is LNHNV and CDR2 is YYDKDF in the germline V gene (reference sequence). V shed 4 bases and J shed 1 base, with 2 bases lying between them. The length of the CDR3 is 12 residues.